This T cell receptor (beta chain) was found in a study of a mutant IDH1 vaccine in newly diagnosed glioma. The overall study: Sex distribution of treated patients was about 62% male and 37.5% female; mean age was 40.4 years. Earlier treatment was radiotherapy, temozolomide, or both, with most getting both.

General study points: The occurrence of vaccine-induced immune responses was seen in approximately 92% of patients. Alterations occurring in top peripheral T cell clonotypes seemed unrelated to pseudoprogression.

The time point denotes: baseline, week 1 (first vaccination visit). Treatment denoted: pre-vaccination baseline after standard-of-care therapy. As regards this clone: The target antigen is unknown.

Generated by immunoSEQ multiplex PCR, the TCRdb table keeps only in-frame clones and is missing some. In the table there are about 15,000 clones, 75% to 90% of which are singletons. Germline V CDR1 and CDR2: MGHRA, YSYEKL. The CDR3 is 13 residues long. With 0 bases removed from V and 2 bases from J, the gap between germline ends came to 4 bases. This chain connects TRBV4-1 to TRBJ1-2; D remains unclear. The sample here was PBMCs, taken from a glioma patient treated with radiotherapy, temozolomide or both. The receptor's source is a woman aged 40 to 50 with glioma. Some clones in this sample may be carry-over from other donors' samples. In nucleotides, the CDR3 is TGCGCCAGCAGCCAAGACAGAAACTATGGCTACACCTTC. This encodes CASSQDRNYGYTF.